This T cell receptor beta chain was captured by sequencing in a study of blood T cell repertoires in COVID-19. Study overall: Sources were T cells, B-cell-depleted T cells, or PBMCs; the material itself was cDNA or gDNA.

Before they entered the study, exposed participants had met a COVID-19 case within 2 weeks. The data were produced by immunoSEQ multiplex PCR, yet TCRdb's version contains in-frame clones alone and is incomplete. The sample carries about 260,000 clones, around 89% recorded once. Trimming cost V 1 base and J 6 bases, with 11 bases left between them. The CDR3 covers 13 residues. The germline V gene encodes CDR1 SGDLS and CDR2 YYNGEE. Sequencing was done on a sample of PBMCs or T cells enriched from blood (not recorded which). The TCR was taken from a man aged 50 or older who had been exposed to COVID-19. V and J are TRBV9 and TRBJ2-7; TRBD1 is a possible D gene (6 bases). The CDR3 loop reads CASSVTQGTEQYF. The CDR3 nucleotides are TGTGCCAGCAGCGTAACACAGGGAACCGAGCAGTACTTC.